The present entry profiles one TCR beta chain with its context. The data were taken from a study of blood T cell repertoires in COVID-19. Study as a whole: Italy, Spain and the United States were the sources of the convalescent and acute COVID-19 samples.

In the study's own analysis: Amplifying reference gene primers gave estimates of nucleated cell counts. Clones were sequenced by immunoSEQ multiplex PCR, and TCRdb holds only the in-frame ones, with some missing. V, J and clone size are taken as reported in that table, and D and trimming were inferred from the DNA itself. The table lists a few hundred thousand clones, around 85% of them singletons, with roughly 5% in the top ten. CDR1 and CDR2 from the germline V gene are MNHEY and SVGAGI. J lost 7 bases, V lost 6 bases, and 5 bases had no gene match. This CDR3 has 14 amino acids. This sequence was found in a human donor in a cohort sampled during active COVID-19. The V call is TRBV6-5, the J call TRBJ1-6; TRBD1 matches at 8 bases. Material for sequencing was peripheral blood. For the CDR3, the DNA is TGTGCCAGCAGCCGGACAGGGTGGAATTCACCCCTCCACTTT. Residues: CASSRTGWNSPLHF.